This TCR beta chain was sequenced for a study of early T cells in non-severe SARS-CoV-2 infection. Study summary: Bulk RNA taken from unsorted whole blood was sequenced, leaving chains unpaired.

This CDR3 region has 14 residues. Trimming stripped 1 base from V and 1 base from J, with 5 bases between. The germline CDR1 and CDR2 sequences are SEHNR and FQNEAQ (reference sequence). Whole-study results and caveats: Anti-spike CD8 responses were favored in VDJdb matching, and private and CD4 specificities were missed.

This clonotype came up many times. No antigen is known for it. Researchers tagged individual cDNA molecules with unique molecular identifiers. TCRdb passed the 5' RACE reads through MiXCR, listing each CDR3 protein once. The sample has 50,000 or so distinct CDR3 sequences, around 7.5% seen once; the top ten hold approximately 8.8%. This chain links TRBV7-9 with TRBJ2-1; D ambiguous. This clonotype was sampled from an adult who was a healthcare worker with PCR-confirmed SARS-CoV-2 infection or an uninfected control (not recorded which). Sequencing was carried out using whole blood. Written as DNA, the CDR3 is TGTGCCAGCAGCTTAGGTGGATCCTACAATGAGCAGTTCTTC. It yields the protein CASSLGGSYNEQFF.